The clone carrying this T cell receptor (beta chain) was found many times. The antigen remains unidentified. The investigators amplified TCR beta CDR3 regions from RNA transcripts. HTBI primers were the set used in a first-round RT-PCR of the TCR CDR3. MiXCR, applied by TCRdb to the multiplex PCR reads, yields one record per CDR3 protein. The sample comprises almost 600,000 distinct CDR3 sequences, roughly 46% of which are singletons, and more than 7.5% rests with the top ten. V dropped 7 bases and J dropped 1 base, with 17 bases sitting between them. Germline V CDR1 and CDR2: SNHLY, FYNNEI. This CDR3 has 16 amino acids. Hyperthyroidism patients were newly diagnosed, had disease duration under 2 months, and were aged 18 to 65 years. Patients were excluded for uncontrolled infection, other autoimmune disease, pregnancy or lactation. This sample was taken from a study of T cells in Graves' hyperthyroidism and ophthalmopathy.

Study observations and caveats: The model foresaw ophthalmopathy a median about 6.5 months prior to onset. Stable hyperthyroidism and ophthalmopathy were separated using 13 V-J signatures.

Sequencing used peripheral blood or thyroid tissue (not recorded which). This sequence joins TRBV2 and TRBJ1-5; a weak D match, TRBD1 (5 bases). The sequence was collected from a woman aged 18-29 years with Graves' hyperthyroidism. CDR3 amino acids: CASNVRGGQSNQPQHF. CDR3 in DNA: TGTGCCAGCAACGTCCGGGGTGGACAAAGCAATCAGCCCCAGCATTTT.